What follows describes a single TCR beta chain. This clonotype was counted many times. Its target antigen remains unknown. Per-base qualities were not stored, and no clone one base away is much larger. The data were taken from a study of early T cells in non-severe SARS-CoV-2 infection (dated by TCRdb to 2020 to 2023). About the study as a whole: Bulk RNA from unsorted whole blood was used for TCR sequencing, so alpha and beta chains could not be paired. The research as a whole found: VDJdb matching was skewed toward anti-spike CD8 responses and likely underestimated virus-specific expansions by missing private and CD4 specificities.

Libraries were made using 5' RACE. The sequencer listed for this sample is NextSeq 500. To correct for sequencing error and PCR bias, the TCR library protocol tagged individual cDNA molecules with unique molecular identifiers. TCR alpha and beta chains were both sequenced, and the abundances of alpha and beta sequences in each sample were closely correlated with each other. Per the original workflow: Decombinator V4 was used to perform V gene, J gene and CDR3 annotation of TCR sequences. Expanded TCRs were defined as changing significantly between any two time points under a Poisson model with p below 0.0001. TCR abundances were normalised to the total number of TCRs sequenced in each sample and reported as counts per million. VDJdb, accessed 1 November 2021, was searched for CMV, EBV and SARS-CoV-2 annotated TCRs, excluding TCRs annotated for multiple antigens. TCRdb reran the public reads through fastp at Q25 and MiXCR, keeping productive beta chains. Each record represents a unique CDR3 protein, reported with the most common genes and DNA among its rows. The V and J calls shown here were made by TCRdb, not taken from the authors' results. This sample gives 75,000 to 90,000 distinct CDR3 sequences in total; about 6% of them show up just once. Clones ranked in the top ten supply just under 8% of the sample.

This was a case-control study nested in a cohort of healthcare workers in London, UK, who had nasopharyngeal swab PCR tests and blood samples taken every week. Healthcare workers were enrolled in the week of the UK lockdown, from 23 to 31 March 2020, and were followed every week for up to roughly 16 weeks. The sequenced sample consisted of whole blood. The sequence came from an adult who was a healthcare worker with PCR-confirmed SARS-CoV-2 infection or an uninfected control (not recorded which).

The nucleotides are TGCGCCAGCAGCTCCCGTGCACAGGGGGCTGGGACTGAAGCTTTCTTT. This yields the protein CASSSRAQGAGTEAFF. Recombination linked TRBV5-1 to TRBJ1-1, with 9 junctional bases fitting TRBD1. The CDR3 starts with the cysteine, ends with the phenylalanine, and has 16 residues. Only the CDR3 part of the read is kept: 48 bases, read in frame from the first base. In the germline V gene, CDR1 corresponds to SGHRS and CDR2 to YFSETQ. The germline V and J ends show losses of 3 bases and 5 bases respectively, and no gene match explains 11 bases of the junction.